The 7 T cell receptor beta chains given below trace back to one sample, sequenced in a study of tumor and adjacent non-tumor tissue in lung cancer. Three rounds of nested PCR, following a modified ARM-PCR protocol, produced the TCRbeta library. TCRdb re-called the multiplex PCR reads through MiXCR, storing one row per CDR3 protein. The table has 65,000 to 90,000 distinct CDR3 sequences, 65% to 90% seen once; the top ten hold 10% to 15%. This sample's RNA came from whole unsorted tissue. The sequencing input was lung tumor tissue. All receptors come from a woman between 50 and 59 years old with non-small cell lung cancer.

This clonotype has ten or more counts. This rearrangement joins TRBV6-6 to TRBJ1-4, with a possible D match to TRBD1 (5 bases). CDR1 and CDR2 (germline): MNHNY, SVGAGI (reference sequence). Trimming left V 6 bases short and J 7 bases short, with 12 bases between. The CDR3 is made up of 13 amino acids. The CDR3 DNA reads TGTGCCAGCAGGGGGACTTTGGCTGAAAAACTGTTTTTT. It yields the protein CASRGTLAEKLFF.

By sample fraction, this clonotype is medium-sized (0.01 to 0.1%). This rearrangement joins TRBV6-2 or TRBV6-3 to TRBJ2-7; D not resolved. The V gene lost 1 base and the J gene lost 2 bases, with 6 bases spanning the gap. Germline V CDR1 and CDR2: MNHEY, SVGEGT. This CDR3 contains 13 residues. CDR3 residues: CASSYLDTYEQYF. The CDR3 nucleotides read TGTGCCAGCAGTTACTTGGATACCTACGAGCAGTACTTC.

About this clonotype: Germline and junction disagree at one end, which may indicate a read error. The V call is TRBV6-1, the J call TRBJ2-5, with D unclear. The CDR3 is 14 residues long. Germline-derived CDR1 and CDR2 are MNHNS and SASEGT. CDR3 in amino acids: CGSSGGQEYETQYF. The DNA for the CDR3 is TGTGGCAGCAGTGGTGGGCAGGAGTACGAGACCCAGTACTTC.

A word on this clonotype: At one end the junction does not follow the germline gene, possibly because of a read error. J is TRBJ2-5 and V is TRBV20-1; 13 nucleotides agree with TRBD2. The CDR3 runs 16 residues. Germline loops: CDR1 DFQATT, CDR2 SNEGSKA (reference sequence). CDR3 in DNA: TGCAGTACTAGAGGAGAGCCGGGAGGGACTAGCGGGATCCAGTACTTC. The encoded protein is CSTRGEPGGTSGIQYF.

On this clonotype itself: This clone may be a read error of a much larger clone one base away. V and J are TRBV30 and TRBJ1-2; 7 nucleotides line up with TRBD1. The CDR3 has 13 amino acids. Trimming removed 3 bases from V and 5 bases from J; junction bases left unmatched: 6. From germline, CDR1 is GTSNPN and CDR2 SVGIG (reference sequence). CDR3: CAWRSGTEYGYTF. The CDR3 bases are TGTGCCTGGAGATCCGGGACAGAGTATGGCTACACCTTC. Complete variable domain (other parts from reference TRBV30 and TRBJ1-2): SQTIHQWPATLVQPVGSPLSLECTVEGTSNPNLYWYRQAAGRGLQLLFYSVGIGQISSEVPQNLSASRPQDRQFILSSKKLLLSDSGFYLCAWRSGTEYGYTFGSGTRLTVV.

This chain links TRBV6-1 with TRBJ2-7, with 10 bases matching TRBD1. The CDR3 covers 15 residues. The V gene end was trimmed by 9 bases and the J gene end by 2 bases; junction bases not matched to a gene: 10. CDR1 is MNHNS, CDR2 SASEGT, per germline. CDR3 amino acids: CASSWDRGITYEQYF. In DNA form, the CDR3 reads TGTGCCAGTAGTTGGGACAGGGGAATCACCTACGAGCAGTACTTC.

About this clonotype itself: A read error is likely, as this CDR3 ends without the conserved phenylalanine or tryptophan. It is unclear where the CDR3 begins or ends on the DNA, so no DNA is shown, and the CDR3 is as TCRdb lists it. CDR3 residues: CSARDQGGGEHYL. V usage is TRBV20-1 and J usage is TRBJ2-7; TRBD1 was called by the table and not checked on the DNA. The CDR3 is made up of 13 amino acids, end residues included. Per the germline V gene, CDR1 is DFQATT and CDR2 is SNEGSKA (reference sequence).